Below, one T cell receptor beta chain is given with its context. The clone's antigen remains unknown. Qualities for individual bases were not recorded, and no much larger clone is one base off. The sample comes from a study of blood T cell repertoires in COVID-19 (dated by TCRdb to the early 2020s). Regarding the study in general: Samples from collaborators originated in the United States, Italy and Spain and spanned both the acute and convalescent phases of COVID-19. The material from the prospective study consisted of cDNA or gDNA derived from T cells, B-cell-depleted T cells, or PBMCs. Subjects who had been exposed to COVID-19, were actively infected with it, or had recovered from it provided the deeply sampled blood TCRbeta repertoires that made up the dataset. Samples were obtained from the ongoing ImmuneRACE study (first 160 participants) and from over a thousand subjects provided by 6 global collaborators. The repertoires were released in a freely available public database intended as a resource for research on the immune response to SARS-CoV-2. Nearly every sample came with metadata listing a de-identified subject ID, COVID-19 status, age in years and sex. Where available, HLA class I and class II types were taken from metadata supplied by the sample provider and were not determined by assay-based typing. Beyond this particular receptor, the publication reports: The quantity of clinical and demographic metadata differed by source and by participant and was supplied without curation.

TCRbeta CDR3 regions were amplified from genomic DNA by means of the immunoSEQ Assay, a bias-controlled multiplex PCR. The study's own analysis went as follows. The number of nucleated cells in each sample was estimated from the amplification of reference gene primers within the assay. To quantify the absolute abundance of each unique TCRbeta CDR3 rearrangement, sequence reads were collapsed and filtered. For each sample, productive Simpson clonality was calculated as the square root of Simpson's diversity index across productive rearrangements. The clones in this table, taken by TCRdb from immuneACCESS, are in-frame only. Not every clone is retained; where verified, under half of the shortfall comes from an unresolved V gene, and the cause of the rest is unknown. The V and J calls and clone size are taken from that table; D and trimming were inferred from the DNA. The sample table shows over 200,000 clones, and roughly 90% are seen once. The top ten hold roughly 2% of the sample.

Collaborating institutions collected whole blood in K2EDTA tubes following their own protocols. For TCRbeta analysis, collaborators shipped samples in one of three forms: frozen whole blood, isolated PBMCs, or DNA extracted from either of those sample types. Relative to germline, V is 7 bases shorter and J is 4 bases shorter, with 10 bases between their ends. CDR1 MNHEY and CDR2 SVGAGI were looked up in the germline V gene. Spanning cysteine to phenylalanine, the CDR3 consists of 12 amino acids. Just CDR3 DNA is preserved here, 36 bases in frame from base 1. The chain is made from TRBV6-5 and TRBJ1-2; no D gene call is confident. Sequenced material: peripheral blood. The receptor was derived from a man in his forties with active or convalescent COVID-19. The CDR3 is CASTVGSYGYTF. Here is the DNA: TGTGCCAGCACTGTCGGGAGCTATGGCTACACCTTC.